The TCR beta chain described here comes from a study of T cell changes during pregnancy in multiple sclerosis. The CDR3 has 16 residues. Germline V gene lookup returns CDR1 SEHNR and CDR2 FQNEAQ (reference sequence). Trimming took off 1 base at V and 0 bases at J, with 13 bases between the two ends. Clones were sequenced by immunoSEQ multiplex PCR, and TCRdb holds only the in-frame ones, with some missing. The table lists roughly 30,000 clones, almost 90% of them singletons. The sample was CD4+ T cells from peripheral blood mononuclear cells, taken in the first trimester of pregnancy. The rearrangement uses TRBV7-9 and TRBJ2-7; D is possibly TRBD2 (5 bases). The receptor's source is a female donor in good health, enrolled as a control in a pregnancy study. The CDR3 nucleotides read TGTGCCAGCAGCTTAGGATGGAACGGAGGCTCCTACGAGCAGTACTTC. Translation: CASSLGWNGGSYEQYF.